The present T cell receptor beta chain was sequenced within a study of T-cell reconstitution after alpha-beta-depleted transplantation in children. This clonotype was detected a few times. During its preparation, the TCRbeta library received unique molecular identifiers. TCRdb re-derived calls from the PCR reads in MiXCR, one entry per CDR3 protein. The table includes 360,000 or so distinct CDR3 sequences, about a fifth detected once. The TCR sequence derives from a human donor who donated a stem cell graft to a child with acute myeloid leukemia. Sequences were derived from PBMCs from the stem cell graft donor, sampled from the stem cell graft.

In DNA, the CDR3 is TGTGCCAGCAGTAAATCGGGACAGGGGGCGTTTACGCAGTATTTT. Translation: CASSKSGQGAFTQYF. V gene TRBV12-3 or TRBV12-4 combines with J gene TRBJ2-3; TRBD1 matches 12 bases. V shed 5 bases, J shed 8 bases, and the junction held 8 bases outside the gene matches. CDR3 length: 15 residues.